This T cell receptor (beta chain) came from a study of cytomegalovirus exposure and HLA in healthy donors. This clone was detected only once. Its target is not known. Researchers ran the PCR with 60 Vbeta and 13 Jbeta primers. Per the study methods: In a later analysis, around 10 million of 65 million to 80 million unique beta chains occurred in at least two donors. TCRdb keeps only in-frame clones here, not all; method: immunoSEQ multiplex PCR. Clone size and the V and J calls come from that table; the DNA yielded D and trimming. Among 140,000 to 150,000 clones, around 80% were seen once, and the ten largest hold approximately 4.1%. Whole-study findings and limits: Researchers counted roughly 160 TCR beta chains as cytomegalovirus-associated.

The trim removed 1 base at V and 1 base at J, leaving 2 bases unmatched. The CDR3 loop spans 15 amino acids. Germline loops: CDR1 SGDLS, CDR2 YYNGEE. V gene TRBV9 combines with J gene TRBJ2-5; 9 nucleotides match TRBD2. Sequencing used PBMCs. This sequence originates from a man between 35 and 55 years old in good health and CMV-seronegative. In DNA, the CDR3 is TGTGCCAGCAGCGTATCTAGCGGGGTCCAAGAGACCCAGTACTTC. Protein product: CASSVSSGVQETQYF.